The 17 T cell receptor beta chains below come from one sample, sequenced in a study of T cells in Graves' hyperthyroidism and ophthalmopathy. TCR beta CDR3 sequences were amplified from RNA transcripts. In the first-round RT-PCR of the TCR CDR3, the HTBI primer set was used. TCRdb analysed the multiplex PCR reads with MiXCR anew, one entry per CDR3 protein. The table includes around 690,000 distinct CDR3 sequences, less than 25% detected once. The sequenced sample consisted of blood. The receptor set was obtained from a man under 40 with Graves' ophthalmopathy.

CDR3 in DNA: TGTGCCAGCAGTGGTGAGAGGGCCCTCGGGTCCGAGCAGTACTTC. Translation: CASSGERALGSEQYF. The rearrangement uses TRBV6-1 and TRBJ2-7, with D possibly being TRBD2 (5 bases). The CDR3 extends over 15 amino acids. Germline assignment: CDR1 MNHNS and CDR2 SASEGT. V was trimmed by 4 bases and J by 6 bases, leaving 19 bases between them.

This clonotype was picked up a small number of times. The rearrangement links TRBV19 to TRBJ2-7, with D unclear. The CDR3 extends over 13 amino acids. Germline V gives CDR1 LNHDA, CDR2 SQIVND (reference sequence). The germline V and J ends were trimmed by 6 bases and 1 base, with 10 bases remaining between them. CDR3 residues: CASSQQESYEQYF. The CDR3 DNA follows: TGTGCCAGTAGCCAGCAGGAATCCTACGAGCAGTACTTC. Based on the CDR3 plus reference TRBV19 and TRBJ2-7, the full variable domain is DGGITQSPKYLFRKEGQNVTLSCEQNLNHDAMYWYRQDPGQGLRLIYYSQIVNDFQKGDIAEGYSVSREKKESFPLTVTSAQKNPTAFYLCASSQQESYEQYFGPGTRLTVT.

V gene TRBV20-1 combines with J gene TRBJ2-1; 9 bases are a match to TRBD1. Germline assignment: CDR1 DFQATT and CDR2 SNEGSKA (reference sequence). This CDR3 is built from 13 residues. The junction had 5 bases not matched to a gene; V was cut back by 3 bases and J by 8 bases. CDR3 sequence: CSARGTGRDEQFF. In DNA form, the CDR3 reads TGCAGTGCTAGGGGGACAGGGAGGGATGAGCAGTTCTTC.

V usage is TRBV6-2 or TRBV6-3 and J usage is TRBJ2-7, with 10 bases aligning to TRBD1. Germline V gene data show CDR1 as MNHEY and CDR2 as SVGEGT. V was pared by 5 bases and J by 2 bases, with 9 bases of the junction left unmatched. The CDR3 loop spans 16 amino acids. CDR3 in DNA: TGTGCCAGCAGTCCCCTAACGGACAGGGGGACCTACGAGCAGTACTTC. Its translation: CASSPLTDRGTYEQYF.

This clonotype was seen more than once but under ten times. The CDR3 loop reads CASSTLKRYSGNTIYF. Written as DNA, the CDR3 is TGTGCCAGCAGCACCCTAAAGAGGTACTCTGGAAACACCATATATTTT. The V call is TRBV3-1, the J call TRBJ1-3; D remains ambiguous. The CDR3 spans 16 residues. Germline CDR1 is LGHDT and CDR2 is YNNKEL (reference sequence). Between the trimmed V and J ends, which lost 5 bases and 0 bases, there was a span of 14 bases.

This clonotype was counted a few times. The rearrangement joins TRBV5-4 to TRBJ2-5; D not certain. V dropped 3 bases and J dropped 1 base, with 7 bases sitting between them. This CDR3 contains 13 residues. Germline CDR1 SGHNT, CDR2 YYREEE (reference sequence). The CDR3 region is CASSYPLQETQYF. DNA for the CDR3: TGTGCCAGCAGCTATCCCCTCCAAGAGACCCAGTACTTC.

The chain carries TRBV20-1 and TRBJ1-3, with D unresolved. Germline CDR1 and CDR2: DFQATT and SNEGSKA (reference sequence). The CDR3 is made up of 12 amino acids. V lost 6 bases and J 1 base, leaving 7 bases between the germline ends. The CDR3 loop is CSADMSGNTIYF. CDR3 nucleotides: TGCAGTGCCGACATGTCTGGAAACACCATATATTTT.

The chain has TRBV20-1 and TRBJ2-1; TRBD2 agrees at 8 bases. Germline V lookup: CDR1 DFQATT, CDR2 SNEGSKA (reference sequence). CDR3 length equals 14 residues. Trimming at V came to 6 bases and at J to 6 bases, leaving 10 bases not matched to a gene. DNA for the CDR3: TGCAGTGCCGGGGGGGGACTAGGTAGCAATGAGCAGTTCTTC. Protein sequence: CSAGGGLGSNEQFF.

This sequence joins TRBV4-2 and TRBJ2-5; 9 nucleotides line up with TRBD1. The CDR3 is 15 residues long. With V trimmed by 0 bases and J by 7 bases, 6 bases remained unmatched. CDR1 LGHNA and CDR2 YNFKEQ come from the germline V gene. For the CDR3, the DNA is TGTGCCAGCAGCCAAGAACAGGGACAGGGAGGGACCCAGTACTTC. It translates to CASSQEQGQGGTQYF.

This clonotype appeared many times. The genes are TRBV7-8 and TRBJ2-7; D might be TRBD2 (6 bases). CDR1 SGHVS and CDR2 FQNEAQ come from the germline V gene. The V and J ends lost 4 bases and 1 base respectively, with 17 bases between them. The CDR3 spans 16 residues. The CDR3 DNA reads TGTGCCAGCAGCTCGTCGGTGGCGGGATTGTCCTACGAGCAGTACTTC. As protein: CASSSSVAGLSYEQYF.

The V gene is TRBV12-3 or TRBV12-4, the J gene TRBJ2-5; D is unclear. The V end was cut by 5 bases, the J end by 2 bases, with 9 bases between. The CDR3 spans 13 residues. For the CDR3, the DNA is TGTGCCAGCAGTCTACAGATTCAAGAGACCCAGTACTTC. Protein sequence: CASSLQIQETQYF.

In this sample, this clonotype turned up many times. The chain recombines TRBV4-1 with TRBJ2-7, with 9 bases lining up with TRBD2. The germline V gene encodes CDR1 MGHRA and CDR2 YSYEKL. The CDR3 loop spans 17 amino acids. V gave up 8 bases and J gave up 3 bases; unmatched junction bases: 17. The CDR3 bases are TGCGCCAGCCCCCAGCGGGGGATAGCGGGAGTTCGCTACGAGCAGTACTTC. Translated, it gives CASPQRGIAGVRYEQYF.

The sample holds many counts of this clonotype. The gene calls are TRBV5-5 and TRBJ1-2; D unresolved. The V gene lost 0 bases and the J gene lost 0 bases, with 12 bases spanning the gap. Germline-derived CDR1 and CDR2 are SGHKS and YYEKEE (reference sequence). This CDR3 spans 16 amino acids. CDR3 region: CASSLEWAPANYGYTF. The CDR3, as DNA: TGTGCCAGCAGCTTGGAGTGGGCACCAGCTAACTATGGCTACACCTTC. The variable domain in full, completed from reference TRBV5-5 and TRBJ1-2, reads DAGVTQSPTHLIKTRGQQVTLRCSPISGHKSVSWYQQVLGQGPQFIFQYYEKEERGRGNFPDRFSARQFPNYSSELNVNALLLGDSALYLCASSLEWAPANYGYTFGSGTRLTVV.

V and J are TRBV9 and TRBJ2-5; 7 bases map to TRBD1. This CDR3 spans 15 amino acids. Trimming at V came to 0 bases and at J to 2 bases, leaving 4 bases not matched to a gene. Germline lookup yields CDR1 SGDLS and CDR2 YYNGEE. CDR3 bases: TGTGCCAGCAGCGTAGTCGGCAGGGGGCAAGAGACCCAGTACTTC. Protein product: CASSVVGRGQETQYF.

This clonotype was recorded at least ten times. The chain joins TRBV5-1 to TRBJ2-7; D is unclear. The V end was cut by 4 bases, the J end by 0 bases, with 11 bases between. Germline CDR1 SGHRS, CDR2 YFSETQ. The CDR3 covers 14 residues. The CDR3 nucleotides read TGCGCCAGCAGCGCGGACCGACTCTCCTACGAGCAGTACTTC. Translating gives CASSADRLSYEQYF.

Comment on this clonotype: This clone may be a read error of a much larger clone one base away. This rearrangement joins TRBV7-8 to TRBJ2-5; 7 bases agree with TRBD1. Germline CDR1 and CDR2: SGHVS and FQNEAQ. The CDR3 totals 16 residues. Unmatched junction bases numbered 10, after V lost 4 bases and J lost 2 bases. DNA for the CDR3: TGTGCCAGCAGCTCAGTCGACAGGGCCCCTCAAGAGACCCAGTACTTC. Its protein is CASSSVDRAPQETQYF.

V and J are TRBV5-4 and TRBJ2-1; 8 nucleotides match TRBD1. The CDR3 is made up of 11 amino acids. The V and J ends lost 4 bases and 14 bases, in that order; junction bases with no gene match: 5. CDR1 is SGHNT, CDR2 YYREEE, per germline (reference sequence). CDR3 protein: CASSGDRLEFF. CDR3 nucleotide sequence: TGTGCCAGCAGCGGGGACAGGTTGGAGTTCTTC.